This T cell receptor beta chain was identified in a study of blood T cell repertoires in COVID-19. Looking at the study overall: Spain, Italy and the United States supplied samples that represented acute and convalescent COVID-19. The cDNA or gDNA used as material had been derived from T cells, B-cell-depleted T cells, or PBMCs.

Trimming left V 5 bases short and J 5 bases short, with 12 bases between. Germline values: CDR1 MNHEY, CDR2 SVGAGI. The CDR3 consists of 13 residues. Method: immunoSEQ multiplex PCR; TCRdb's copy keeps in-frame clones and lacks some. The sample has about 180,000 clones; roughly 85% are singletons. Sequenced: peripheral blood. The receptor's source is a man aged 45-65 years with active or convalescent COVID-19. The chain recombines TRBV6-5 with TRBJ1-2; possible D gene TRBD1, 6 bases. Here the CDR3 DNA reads TGTGCCAGCAGTACTACAGGGCCGTATGGCTACACCTTC. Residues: CASSTTGPYGYTF.